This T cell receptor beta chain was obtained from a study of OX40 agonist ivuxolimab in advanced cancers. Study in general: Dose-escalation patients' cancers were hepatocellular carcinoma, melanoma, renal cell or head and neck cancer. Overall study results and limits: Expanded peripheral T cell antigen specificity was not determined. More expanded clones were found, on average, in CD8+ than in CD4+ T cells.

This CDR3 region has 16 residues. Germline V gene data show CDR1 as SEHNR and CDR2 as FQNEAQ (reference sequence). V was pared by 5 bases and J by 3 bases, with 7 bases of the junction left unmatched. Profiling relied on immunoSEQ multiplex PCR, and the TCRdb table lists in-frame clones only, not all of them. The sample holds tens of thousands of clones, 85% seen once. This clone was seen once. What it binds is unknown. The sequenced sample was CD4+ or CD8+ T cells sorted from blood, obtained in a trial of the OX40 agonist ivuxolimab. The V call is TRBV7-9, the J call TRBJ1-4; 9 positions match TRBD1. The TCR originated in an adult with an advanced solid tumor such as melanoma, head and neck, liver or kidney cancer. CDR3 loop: CASSTPGTGPNEKLFF. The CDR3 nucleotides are TGTGCCAGCAGCACCCCCGGGACAGGGCCTAATGAAAAACTGTTTTTT.